This TCR beta chain was obtained from a study of T cell clonality in common variable immunodeficiency (dated by TCRdb to between 2015 and 2016). General conclusions and limits of the study: The authors noted that sequencing repertoires of T cell subpopulations would be needed to clarify what caused the increased clonality in CVID. TCRbeta clonality was higher in CVID subjects than in healthy controls (t-test p = 0.018), and the increase was most characteristic of about a third of subjects. Correlations of repertoire features with clinical complications were constrained by heterogeneity among patients within the CVID cohort. Fewer deletions and N-nucleotide insertions were reportedly observed in CVID TCRbeta sequences, and highly modified clones with 13 or more V deletions were reportedly absent from CVID TCRbeta sequences. Even though DNA input was equal, the average per sample came to about 81,820 unique sequences for controls compared with around 33,000 for CVID samples. CVID subjects shared fewer TCRbeta clones with each other than healthy controls did (p < 0.0001).

Equivalent amounts of genomic DNA from CVID and control samples were used as sequencing input. For every sample, a 60 bp segment covering the rearranged TCRbeta CDR3 region was amplified and then sequenced. The immunoSEQ assay, a bias-corrected multiplex PCR combined with high-throughput sequencing, was used for TCRbeta amplification. The paper's processing steps were these. Each unique nucleotide sequence was treated as a clone and annotated with V, D and J genes, copy number and frequency. Sequences were labeled productive if in frame, and non-productive if out of frame or containing stop codons. As previously described, clonality was calculated on the basis of Shannon's entropy. The predicted amino acid sequences of productive clones were used to derive the mean CDR3 Kyte-Doolittle hydropathy. Scaled V gene usage was hierarchically clustered using Manhattan distance and complete linkage with the R hclust function. Clone sharing by CDR3 amino acid sequence was assessed by resampling 12 repertoires per group over 100 rounds. The repertoires were searched for around 72 published EBV-specific and fewer than 250 published CMV-specific TCRbeta sequences. Analysis left out two CVID samples that produced under 10,000 sequences, so around 40 CVID repertoires remained. The table was pulled from immuneACCESS by TCRdb, which kept in-frame rearrangements only. Such tables lose some clones; where checked, under half of the loss comes from unresolved V genes, and the rest has no known cause. V and J calls and clone size are as listed in that table; D and trimming were resolved from the DNA. This sample was tabulated with approximately 35,000 clones, among which there are no singletons. Clones ranked in the top ten supply around 7% of the sample.

CVID was diagnosed by standard criteria: serum IgG, IgA and/or IgM reduced below normal range, plus specific antibody deficiency. A total of roughly 44 subjects (around 15 female and around 30 male; age range about 9 to 65 years, mean age about 40) were included in the CVID group. Most CVID patients and most healthy controls were of Caucasian heritage. Replacement immunoglobulin therapy had been administered to all CVID subjects for at least one year at the time of study participation. At blood collection, none of the CVID subjects was ill or on immunomodulatory or immunosuppressive medication. From each donor, roughly 4.5 to 9 ml of heparinized peripheral whole blood was collected. TCRbeta CDR3 repertoires were sequenced from genomic DNA of adults with common variable immune deficiency (CVID) and healthy adult controls. To isolate peripheral blood mononuclear cells, diluted blood was subjected to density centrifugation over Hypaque 1077 or Ficoll-Paque. Unsorted mononuclear cells served as the source of genomic DNA, which was extracted either by Qiagen column purification or by a centrifugation-based method.

This clone was seen at least ten times. Its specific antigen is unknown. The DNA ends 3 residues before the CDR3 does, and the rest of the CDR3 is filled in from the germline J gene. CDR1 and CDR2 were assigned from the germline V gene as MNHEY and SVGEGT. V gives up 8 bases and J gives up 1 base, and the segment between their germline ends measures 17 bases. The CDR3 measures 15 amino acids from cysteine to phenylalanine. Of the CDR3's DNA, 36 bases were read; they are in frame from base 1. Sample: peripheral blood mononuclear cells. This TCR was sampled from a human donor with common variable immunodeficiency. This chain is built from TRBV6-2 or TRBV6-3 and TRBJ1-1; TRBD1 could be the D gene, as 5 bases match. Here the CDR3 is given as CASSLPRVTNTEAFF. The covered CDR3 bases are TGTGCCAGCTCCCTACCCAGGGTGACGAACACTGAA.